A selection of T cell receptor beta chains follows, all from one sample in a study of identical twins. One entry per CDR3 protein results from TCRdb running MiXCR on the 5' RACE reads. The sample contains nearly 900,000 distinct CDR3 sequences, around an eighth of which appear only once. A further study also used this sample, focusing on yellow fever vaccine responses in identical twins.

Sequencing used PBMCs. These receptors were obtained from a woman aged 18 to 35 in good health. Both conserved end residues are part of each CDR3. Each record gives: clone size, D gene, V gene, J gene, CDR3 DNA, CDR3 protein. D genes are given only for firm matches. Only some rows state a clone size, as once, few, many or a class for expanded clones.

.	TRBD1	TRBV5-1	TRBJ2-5	TGCGCCAGCAGCTTGTCCGGGACAGGGGCAGAGACCCAGAACTTC	CASSLSGTGAETQNF
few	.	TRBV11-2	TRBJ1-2	TGTGCCAGCAGCTTAGATCGGCAGGGTGGCGGCTACACCTTC	CASSLDRQGGGYTF
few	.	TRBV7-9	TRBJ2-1	TGTGCCAGCAGCTTAGGTCGGCCCACCAATGAGCAGTTCTTC	CASSLGRPTNEQFF
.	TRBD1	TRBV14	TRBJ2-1	TGTGCCAGCAGCCAAGAGGCGCGGCGGACAGGGGGTTTGTTTTATCGCTCCTACAATGAGCAGTTCTTC	CASSQEARRTGGLFYRSYNEQFF
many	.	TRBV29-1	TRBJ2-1	TGCAGCGTTAACCACTTCGTGGGATCTGAGCAGTTCTTC	CSVNHFVGSEQFF
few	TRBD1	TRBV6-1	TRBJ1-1	TGTGCCAGCAGTGCTCGACAGGGGGTGAACACTGAAGCTTTCTTT	CASSARQGVNTEAFF
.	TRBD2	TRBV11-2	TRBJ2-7	TGTGCCAGCAGCCGCCTTAGCGGGAGAGGGTACGAGCAGTACTTC	CASSRLSGRGYEQYF
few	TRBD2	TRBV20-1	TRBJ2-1	TGCAGTGCTAGTCGCTCCGGGACTAGCGGGGGGGCCTCCTACAATGAGCAGTTCTTC	CSASRSGTSGGASYNEQFF
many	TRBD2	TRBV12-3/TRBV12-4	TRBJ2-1	TGTGCCAGCAGTCCCCCCCCTACGGGAGGGAACAATGAGCAGTTCTTC	CASSPPPTGGNNEQFF
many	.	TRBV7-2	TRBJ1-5	TGTGCCAGCAGCTTAGCGCTCGGGGGACGGAGCAATCAGCCCCAGCATTTT	CASSLALGGRSNQPQHF
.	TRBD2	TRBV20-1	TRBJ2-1	TGCAGTGCTAGAGCTACTAGCGGGGATTCCAATGAGCAGTTCTTC	CSARATSGDSNEQFF
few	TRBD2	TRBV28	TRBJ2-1	TGTGCCAGCAGTTTCCTCGGGGGGACCTCCAATGAGCAGTTCTTC	CASSFLGGTSNEQFF
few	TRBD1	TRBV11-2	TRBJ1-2	TGTGCCAGCAGCCAAATAGGGACCCGGGACAGGGCTACCTATGGCTACACCTTC	CASSQIGTRDRATYGYTF
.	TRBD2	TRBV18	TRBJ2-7	TGTGCCAGCTCAGACACGGGACTAGCGGGAAGGGAGCAGTACTTC	CASSDTGLAGREQYF
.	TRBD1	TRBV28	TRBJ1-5	TGTGCCAGCAGTCGCCGGGACAGCTACAATCAGCCCCAGCATTTT	CASSRRDSYNQPQHF
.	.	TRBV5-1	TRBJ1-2	TGCGCCAGCAGCTTGCGGCCCGACAACTATGGCTACACCTTC	CASSLRPDNYGYTF
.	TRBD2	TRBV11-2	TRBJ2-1	TGTGCCAGCAGCTTACGGGGGGTCTCCTACAATGAGCAGTTCTTC	CASSLRGVSYNEQFF
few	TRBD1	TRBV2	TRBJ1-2	TGTGCCAGCAGTGAAAGGATAGGACAGGACTATGGCTACACCTTC	CASSERIGQDYGYTF
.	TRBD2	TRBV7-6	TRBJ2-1	TGTGCCAGCAGCTTAGCCGGTACTAGCGGGGGGTCTGGTGAGCAGTTCTTC	CASSLAGTSGGSGEQFF